This T cell receptor beta chain was identified in a study of blood T cell repertoires in COVID-19. The wider study: Samples came from the United States, Italy and Spain, spanning acute and convalescent COVID-19. Sample material is recorded as cDNA or gDNA derived from T cells, B-cell-depleted T cells, or PBMCs.

Germline CDR1 reads SNHLY; CDR2 reads FYNNEI. Between the trimmed V and J ends, which lost 6 bases and 0 bases, there was a span of 24 bases. The CDR3 consists of 18 residues. Clones were sequenced by immunoSEQ multiplex PCR, and TCRdb holds only the in-frame ones, with some missing. This sample yields 25,000 or so clones, of which 90% are seen a single time; 11% belongs to the top ten. This rearrangement joins TRBV2 to TRBJ2-7, with D perhaps TRBD1 (6 bases). The source is a man between 65 and 85 years old with acute or convalescent COVID-19. Sequenced material: peripheral blood. CDR3 DNA: TGTGCCAGCAGCGACCAACCCCCCGGCAGGGGATACTCCTACGAGCAGTACTTC. This gives the protein CASSDQPPGRGYSYEQYF. The complete variable domain, with remaining parts taken from reference TRBV2 and TRBJ2-7, reads EPEVTQTPSHQVTQMGQEVILRCVPISNHLYFYWYRQILGQKVEFLVSFYNNEISEKSEIFDDQFSVERPDGSNFTLKIRSTKLEDSAMYFCASSDQPPGRGYSYEQYFGPGTRLTVT.